Below, 16 T cell receptor beta chains from the same sample are listed, as sequenced in a study of monozygotic twins with inflammatory bowel disease. TCRdb re-analyzed the 5' RACE reads; it lists each CDR3 protein once, without DNA. This listing includes hundreds of thousands of distinct CDR3 sequences. Sequencing was carried out using blood. These receptor sequences come from a human donor with ulcerative colitis or Crohn's disease, or a healthy co-twin of an affected twin (not recorded which).

J is TRBJ2-5 and V is TRBV27; TCRdb returns TRBD2, unconfirmable since there is no DNA. The CDR3 has 17 amino acids. CDR1 and CDR2 from the germline V gene are MNHEY and SMNVEV (reference sequence). The CDR3 region is CASSFSRDAGNKETQYF.

The V call is TRBV7-2, the J call TRBJ2-7. Germline V lookup: CDR1 SGHTA, CDR2 FQGNSA. The CDR3 totals 14 residues. The CDR3 spells CASSLYDGPYEQYF.

The chain employs TRBV18 and TRBJ1-2. This CDR3 is 15 amino acids long. Germline V gives CDR1 KGHSH, CDR2 LQKENI. CDR3 protein: CASSPTREDRQGYTF.

The gene calls are TRBV6-1 and TRBJ2-2; TCRdb selects TRBD1, and the lack of DNA leaves this call unchecked. The CDR3 contains 18 residues. Looked up from germline, CDR1 is MNHNS and CDR2 is SASEGT. Here the CDR3 reads CASRSRLFAGGNTGELFF.

V gene TRBV12-3 or TRBV12-4 combines with J gene TRBJ2-7; with no DNA, the TCRdb D assignment of TRBD1 cannot be verified. The CDR3 sequence is 13 residues long. This CDR3 is CASTPTTGGEQYF.

V usage is TRBV29-1 and J usage is TRBJ2-7. The CDR3 covers 12 residues. Germline V CDR1 and CDR2: SQVTM, ANQGSEA. The CDR3 region is CSVILSGYEQYF.

The gene calls are TRBV28 and TRBJ1-1. There are 13 residues in the CDR3. Per the germline V gene, CDR1 is MDHEN and CDR2 is SYDVKM. The CDR3 here is CASSFLENTEAFF.

The chain has TRBV5-1 and TRBJ2-1; no DNA is available, so the TRBD2 call from TCRdb remains unchecked. Germline CDR1 is SGHRS and CDR2 is YFSETQ. This CDR3 is 18 amino acids long. CDR3 sequence reads: CASSPGLAGVIVYNEQFF.

This chain joins TRBV19 and TRBJ2-3; TCRdb's assignment of TRBD1 cannot be checked, as there is no DNA. Germline CDR1 reads LNHDA; CDR2 reads SQIVND (reference sequence). This CDR3 contains 12 residues. The CDR3 here is CASSSNRDSEYF.

This chain connects TRBV19 to TRBJ2-1; the D call of TRBD1 rests on TCRdb alone, since no DNA is present to check it. Germline V CDR1 and CDR2: LNHDA, SQIVND (reference sequence). This CDR3 comprises 16 residues. The chain's CDR3 is CASSISGTAVYNEQFF.

CDR3 region: CASRGAGLYNEQFF. The chain recombines TRBV3-1 with TRBJ2-1; TCRdb picks TRBD2, but there is no DNA to check that call. The CDR3 covers 14 residues. CDR1 and CDR2 (germline): LGHDT, YNNKEL (reference sequence).

The gene calls are TRBV6-2 or TRBV6-3 and TRBJ2-3; lacking DNA, the TRBD1 call made by TCRdb goes unchecked. CDR3 length: 17 residues. The germline V gene has CDR1 MNHEY and CDR2 SVGEGT. The CDR3 reads CASSYWAGVKITDTQYF.

The chain couples TRBV12-3 or TRBV12-4 to TRBJ1-2; the D call from TCRdb, TRBD1, cannot be confirmed without DNA. The CDR3 totals 16 residues. The CDR3 spells CASSLSGQGGDYGYTF.

The CDR3 reads CAWRSYGTGNEKLFF. The rearrangement uses TRBV30 and TRBJ1-4; TCRdb returns TRBD1, unconfirmable since there is no DNA. Germline CDR1 and CDR2: GTSNPN and SVGIG (reference sequence). This CDR3 contains 15 residues.

This chain connects TRBV7-2 to TRBJ2-3; lacking DNA, the TRBD1 call made by TCRdb goes unchecked. This CDR3 is built from 17 residues. In germline, CDR1 is SGHTA, CDR2 FQGNSA. CDR3 sequence: CASSLGVGGGGTDTQYF.

CDR3 residues: CASSLSLGLYGYTF. V usage is TRBV7-2 and J usage is TRBJ1-2. CDR1 is SGHTA and CDR2 is FQGNSA in the germline V gene. This CDR3 region has 14 residues.